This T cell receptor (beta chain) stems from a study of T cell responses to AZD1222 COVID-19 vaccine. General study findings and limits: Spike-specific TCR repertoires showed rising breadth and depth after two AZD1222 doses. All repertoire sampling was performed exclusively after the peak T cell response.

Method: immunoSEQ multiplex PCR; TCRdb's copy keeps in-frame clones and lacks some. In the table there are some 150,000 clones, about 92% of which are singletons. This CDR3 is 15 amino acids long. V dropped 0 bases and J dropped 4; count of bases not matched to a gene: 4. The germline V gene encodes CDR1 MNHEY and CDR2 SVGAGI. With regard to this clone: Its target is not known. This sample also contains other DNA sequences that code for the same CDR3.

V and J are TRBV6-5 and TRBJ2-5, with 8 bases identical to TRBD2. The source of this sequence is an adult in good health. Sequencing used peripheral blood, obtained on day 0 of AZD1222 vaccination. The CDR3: CASSYSLAGRETQYF. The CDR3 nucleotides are TGTGCCAGCAGTTACTCCTTAGCGGGGAGAGAGACCCAGTACTTC.